This T cell receptor (beta chain) originates from a study of T cell repertoires in cytomegalovirus infection. Findings of the study overall: The ex vivo response showed dominance by HLA-C-restricted CMV-specific TCR beta clonotypes.

From the reads, TCRdb called clonotypes with MiXCR, one entry per CDR3 protein. The repertoire holds roughly 230,000 distinct CDR3 sequences, with 9% to 15% as singletons. Trimming pared 8 bases from V and 6 bases from J, leaving 28 bases between. Germline V gene sequence: CDR1 ENHRY, CDR2 SYGVKD. This CDR3 has 17 residues. In its sample, this clonotype was seen many times. Its antigen is as yet unknown. The chain carries TRBV10-3 and TRBJ1-2; D possibly corresponds to TRBD1 (6 bases). The source of this sequence is a human donor in good health (CMV status not recorded). Some clones in this sample may be carry-over from other donors' samples. Material: PBMCs. Written as DNA, the CDR3 is TGTGCCATCTCTTGGGGGCGTCCCACGTCCCGACTAAATGGCTACACCTTC. This translates into CAISWGRPTSRLNGYTF.